A single sample is the source of the 26 T cell receptor beta chains below, sequenced in a study of shared clonotypes between healthy human individuals. The protocol was immunoSEQ multiplex PCR, while the TCRdb copy is restricted to in-frame clones and leaves out a portion. This table has over 850,000 clones, about 80% appearing once. The sequenced material came from memory CD4+ T cells from PBMCs. The subset is: CD45RA-negative fraction. The receptors originated from a man between 18 and 29 years old in good health. Some clones in this sample may be carry-over from other donors' samples.

The rearrangement joins TRBV11-3 to TRBJ2-1; TRBD2 aligns across 7 bases. In germline, CDR1 is SGHNT, CDR2 YENEEA. The CDR3 has 16 amino acids. The junction had 10 bases not matched to a gene; V was cut back by 5 bases and J by 3 bases. In DNA, the CDR3 is TGTGCCAGCAGCCAAAGAAGCGGGACCTTCTACAATGAGCAGTTCTTC. Its translation: CASSQRSGTFYNEQFF.

In nucleotides, the CDR3 is TGTGCCAGCAGCTTCAGCAGAGACATAAACTACGAGCAGTACTTC. Its translation: CASSFSRDINYEQYF. V usage is TRBV7-8 and J usage is TRBJ2-7; D not resolved. The V gene's germline CDR1 is SGHVS and CDR2 FQNEAQ. V was cut by 3 bases and J by 3 bases, with 15 bases left in between. CDR3 size: 15 residues. Filled out from reference TRBV7-8 and TRBJ2-7, the complete variable domain reads GAGVSQSPRYKVAKRGQDVALRCDPISGHVSLFWYQQALGQGPEFLTYFQNEAQLDKSGLPSDRFFAERPEGSVSTLKIQRTQQEDSAVYLCASSFSRDINYEQYFGPGTRLTVT.

A few counts support this clone. The chain links TRBV27 to TRBJ2-3; 8 bases match TRBD2. This CDR3 comprises 15 residues. The germline gives CDR1 MNHEY, CDR2 SMNVEV (reference sequence). V dropped 4 bases and J dropped 3; count of bases not matched to a gene: 6. The CDR3 region is CASSSGGGDTDTQYF. The CDR3 nucleotides read TGTGCCAGCAGTTCCGGGGGGGGAGATACAGATACGCAGTATTTT.

This rearrangement joins TRBV6-1 to TRBJ2-1; weak D call: TRBD2 (6 bases). CDR3 length equals 14 residues. V lost 2 bases to trimming and J lost 10 bases, with 15 bases between them. Germline V lookup: CDR1 MNHNS, CDR2 SASEGT. CDR3 DNA: TGTGCCAGCAGTGAAATGCGGGGTATGACCGAGCAGTTCTTC. As protein: CASSEMRGMTEQFF.

This clone has a single count. This rearrangement joins TRBV10-3 to TRBJ2-3; 9 bases are shared with TRBD1. V gave up 9 bases and J gave up 1 base; unmatched junction bases: 11. CDR3 length: 16 residues. Germline values: CDR1 ENHRY, CDR2 SYGVKD. The CDR3 loop is CAIGSSQGAGTDTQYF. CDR3 DNA: TGTGCCATTGGCTCCTCACAGGGGGCCGGCACAGATACGCAGTATTTT.

This chain joins TRBV6-4 and TRBJ1-1; 7 nucleotides align to TRBD1. Looked up from germline, CDR1 is MRHNA and CDR2 is SNTAGT. This CDR3 has 14 residues. Trimming cost V 8 bases and J 1 base; bases outside gene matches: 7. The CDR3 region has the DNA TGTGCCAGCGCGAGTCAGGGGGGGAACACTGAAGCTTTCTTT. It is translated as CASASQGGNTEAFF.

V and J are TRBV28 and TRBJ1-2; 8 bases align to TRBD1. The V gene's germline CDR1 is MDHEN and CDR2 SYDVKM. V was clipped by 7 bases and J by 4 bases; unmatched bases: 17. The CDR3 runs 17 residues. CDR3 bases: TGTGCCAGCACCCCCGGCGGGGCCCGGACAGGGATCTATGGCTACACCTTC. Translating gives CASTPGGARTGIYGYTF.

The V gene is TRBV19, the J gene TRBJ1-1; 7 nucleotides align to TRBD1. The CDR3 length is 14 residues. Trimming cost V 9 bases and J 4 bases; bases outside gene matches: 11. Germline V CDR1 and CDR2: LNHDA, SQIVND (reference sequence). This CDR3 is CASSVSRDSTEAFF. DNA for the CDR3: TGTGCCAGCTCAGTATCCCGGGACAGCACTGAAGCTTTCTTT.

The gene calls are TRBV5-1 and TRBJ1-1, with D uncertain. CDR3 length: 15 amino acids. Germline assignment: CDR1 SGHRS and CDR2 YFSETQ. V was cut by 4 bases and J by 3 bases, with 16 bases left in between. The CDR3 spells CASSPLVPGDTEAFF. CDR3 bases: TGCGCCAGCAGCCCTCTGGTACCTGGGGACACTGAAGCTTTCTTT.

V and J are TRBV7-3 and TRBJ2-2; TRBD1 is a possible D gene (6 bases). Germline loops: CDR1 SGHTA, CDR2 FQGTGA. V gave up 5 bases and J gave up 7 bases, with 11 bases separating them. The CDR3 covers 13 residues. The CDR3 sequence: CASSKEQGGELFF. In nucleotides, the CDR3 is TGTGCCAGCAGCAAAGAACAGGGCGGGGAGCTGTTTTTT. Based on the CDR3 plus reference TRBV7-3 and TRBJ2-2, the full variable domain is GAGVSQTPSNKVTEKGKYVELRCDPISGHTALYWYRQSLGQGPEFLIYFQGTGAADDSGLPNDRFFAVRPEGSVSTLKIQRTERGDSAVYLCASSKEQGGELFFGEGSRLTVL.

CDR3 nucleotide sequence: TGTGCCAGCGGCGGTCCTCGGGACGCCCGGGGGGGGAAGCAGTATTTT. The encoded protein is CASGGPRDARGGKQYF. This sequence joins TRBV28 and TRBJ2-3, with 8 nucleotides matching TRBD2. The CDR3 consists of 16 residues. The germline gives CDR1 MDHEN, CDR2 SYDVKM. The V gene end was trimmed by 8 bases and the J gene end by 11 bases; junction bases not matched to a gene: 21.

The rearrangement uses TRBV5-8 and TRBJ1-4; TRBD1 matches 8 bases. Germline CDR1 reads SGHTS; CDR2 reads YDEGEE. This CDR3 spans 16 amino acids. V shed 4 bases and J 8 bases; nucleotides not matched to a gene: 13. CDR3 in amino acids: CASSLGQESTGEKLFF. In DNA form, the CDR3 reads TGTGCCAGCAGCCTGGGACAGGAGTCGACGGGAGAAAAACTGTTTTTT.

The chain links TRBV10-3 to TRBJ1-3, with 10 bases identical to TRBD1. The CDR3 spans 17 residues. The ends lost 7 bases at V and 2 bases at J; junction bases unmatched: 11. The germline gives CDR1 ENHRY, CDR2 SYGVKD. CDR3 amino acids: CAITPGQGLSAGNTIYF. The CDR3 DNA reads as TGTGCCATCACTCCGGGACAGGGGCTATCGGCTGGAAACACCATATATTTT.

The chain carries TRBV6-5 and TRBJ2-7; 10 nucleotides match TRBD1. V was clipped by 6 bases and J by 4 bases; unmatched bases: 6. This CDR3 comprises 14 residues. Germline V gene lookup returns CDR1 MNHEY and CDR2 SVGAGI. DNA for the CDR3: TGTGCCAGCAGGCGCGGGACAGGGGCATACGAGCAGTACTTC. It translates to CASRRGTGAYEQYF.

This rearrangement joins TRBV9 to TRBJ1-2; unclear D gene. Germline CDR1 is SGDLS and CDR2 is YYNGEE. Trimming shortened V by 6 bases and J by 8 bases, and 23 bases separated the two germline ends. The CDR3 totals 15 residues. Here the CDR3 DNA reads TGTGCCAGCACCCGGGCCCTCGGGGAAGAATGGGGCTACACCTTC. This encodes CASTRALGEEWGYTF.

The genes are TRBV2 and TRBJ2-3, with D perhaps TRBD2 (6 bases). Trimming took off 5 bases at V and 2 bases at J, with 11 bases between the two ends. CDR3 length: 14 residues. CDR1 and CDR2 from the germline V gene are SNHLY and FYNNEI. As DNA, the CDR3 is TGTGCCAGCAGTTACACGGACTACACAGATACGCAGTATTTT. It yields the protein CASSYTDYTDTQYF.

This clone was counted only a few times. This rearrangement joins TRBV7-9 to TRBJ1-2, with 7 positions matching TRBD1. The CDR3 is 14 residues long. CDR1 is SEHNR and CDR2 is FQNEAQ in the germline V gene (reference sequence). The V gene end was trimmed by 2 bases and the J gene end by 4 bases; junction bases not matched to a gene: 4. CDR3 nucleotides: TGTGCCAGCAGCTTACTTCGACAGGGCTATGGCTACACCTTC. It encodes CASSLLRQGYGYTF.

This chain connects TRBV5-1 to TRBJ2-5; TRBD2 matches 9 bases. CDR1 and CDR2 (germline): SGHRS, YFSETQ. The length of the CDR3 is 14 residues. Trimming took 1 base from V and 4 from J; bases not matched to a gene: 2. The CDR3 DNA reads TGCGCCAGCAGCTTGCTGCGGGAGGGAGAGACCCAGTACTTC. Protein: CASSLLREGETQYF.

The genes are TRBV30 and TRBJ1-2; D is ambiguous. The V gene lost 4 bases and the J gene lost 8 bases, with 20 bases spanning the gap. Germline CDR1 is GTSNPN and CDR2 is SVGIG (reference sequence). There are 14 residues in the CDR3. This CDR3 reads CAWNGKGGVGGYTF. The CDR3, as DNA: TGTGCCTGGAACGGCAAAGGTGGCGTAGGGGGCTACACCTTC.

The chain recombines TRBV18 with TRBJ1-1; no definite D call. Trimming removed 3 bases from V and 0 bases from J, with 14 bases in between. This CDR3 region has 16 residues. Germline assignment: CDR1 KGHSH and CDR2 LQKENI. This chain's CDR3 is CASSPSETTMNTEAFF. In DNA form, the CDR3 reads TGTGCCAGCTCACCCAGTGAGACAACCATGAACACTGAAGCTTTCTTT.

The chain is built from TRBV28 and TRBJ2-7; 7 nucleotides agree with TRBD2. CDR3 length: 14 amino acids. Unmatched junction bases numbered 9, after V lost 8 bases and J lost 2 bases. Germline-derived CDR1 and CDR2 are MDHEN and SYDVKM. The CDR3 region is CASVTSGTPYEQYF. CDR3 nucleotides: TGTGCCAGCGTAACCAGCGGGACCCCCTACGAGCAGTACTTC.

This clone was seen a few times. This chain links TRBV7-2 with TRBJ2-1; D is unresolved. Trimming removed 4 bases from V and 2 bases from J, with 15 bases in between. The germline CDR1 and CDR2 sequences are SGHTA and FQGNSA. This CDR3 has 16 residues. Written as DNA, the CDR3 is TGTGCCAGCAGCTCTCAATCCCGCATCGCCTACAATGAGCAGTTCTTC. Protein product: CASSSQSRIAYNEQFF.

This clone was picked up one time. The chain recombines TRBV6-6 with TRBJ2-1; 7 nucleotides line up with TRBD2. Germline-derived CDR1 and CDR2 are MNHNY and SVGAGI (reference sequence). The CDR3 contains 13 residues. Losses at the gene ends were 6 bases for V and 8 bases for J; bases not matched to a gene: 7. In nucleotides, the CDR3 is TGTGCCAGCAGAGGGCAGGGAGGGTATGAGCAGTTCTTC. Protein: CASRGQGGYEQFF.

This clone was picked up a small number of times. V is TRBV7-9 and J is TRBJ2-1; D not certain. CDR1 is SEHNR, CDR2 FQNEAQ, per germline (reference sequence). The CDR3 has 12 amino acids. Between the trimmed V and J ends, which lost 11 bases and 4 bases, there was a span of 12 bases. CDR3 DNA sequence: TGTGCCCGGTCCGTGGGTTACAATGAGCAGTTCTTC. Protein: CARSVGYNEQFF. Filled out from reference TRBV7-9 and TRBJ2-1, the complete variable domain reads DTGVSQNPRHKITKRGQNVTFRCDPISEHNRLYWYRQTLGQGPEFLTYFQNEAQLEKSRLLSDRFSAERPKGSFSTLEIQRTEQGDSAMYLCARSVGYNEQFFGPGTRLTVL.

This chain joins TRBV19 and TRBJ2-7; 7 bases agree with TRBD2. Germline CDR1 is LNHDA and CDR2 is SQIVND (reference sequence). This CDR3 is built from 15 residues. V lost 1 base to trimming and J lost 2 bases; unmatched junction nucleotides: 5. This CDR3 reads CASSIVSGKTYEQYF. CDR3 sequence (DNA): TGTGCCAGTAGTATAGTGAGCGGGAAAACCTACGAGCAGTACTTC.

The chain joins TRBV5-1 to TRBJ2-3; possible D gene TRBD2, 6 bases. Trimming took 4 bases from V and 1 from J, leaving 25 bases between them. The CDR3 length is 19 residues. CDR1 SGHRS and CDR2 YFSETQ come from the germline V gene. The CDR3 sequence: CASSLVGATGVGGTDTQYF. DNA of the CDR3: TGCGCCAGCAGCCTCGTAGGGGCGACGGGAGTTGGCGGCACAGATACGCAGTATTTT.